This T cell receptor (beta chain) was identified during a study of shared clonotypes between healthy human individuals. Findings and caveats of the study: Sampling used blood alone; tissue repertoires probably differ.

With respect to this clone: The antigen is unknown.

Positively selected for CCR7, the CD45RO-negative cells used as naive CD8 cells excluded terminally differentiated effector memory CD45RA+ cells. Measured with immunoSEQ multiplex PCR; TCRdb has only the in-frame clones, and not every one. The sample includes approximately 1.9 million clones, 80% to 95% of them seen just once. The V gene end was trimmed by 5 bases and the J gene end by 3 bases; junction bases not matched to a gene: 8. The germline CDR1 and CDR2 sequences are SEHNR and FQNEAQ (reference sequence). The CDR3 has 15 amino acids. The sequencing sample was made of naive CD8+ T cells from PBMCs. This TCR was recovered from a man aged 18 to 35 in good health. Some clones in this sample may be carry-over from other donors' samples. The chain combines TRBV7-9 with TRBJ2-7; 9 nucleotides match TRBD1. The CDR3 here is CASSPWDRVGYEQYF. CDR3 nucleotides: TGTGCCAGCAGCCCCTGGGACAGGGTGGGCTACGAGCAGTACTTC.